Listed here are 30 T cell receptor beta chains from one sample, sequenced in a study of spatial heterogeneity in lung cancer. Time point defined: sample taken at primary tumor resection. TCRdb re-derived calls from the 5' RACE reads in MiXCR, one entry per CDR3 protein. The table includes about 20,000 distinct CDR3 sequences, approximately 15% detected once. What these receptors recognize is not known. Regarding the study as a whole: The study found that expanded intratumoral alpha and beta TCR counts tracked tumor mutation counts.

The sequencing here drew on lung tumor tissue, taken at surgery. Receptors were obtained from a female donor with early-stage non-small cell lung cancer.

The chain uses TRBV7-8 and TRBJ2-3; tentatively, D is TRBD1 or TRBD2 (5 bases each). Trimming stripped 1 base from V and 0 bases from J, with 8 bases between. The germline V gene encodes CDR1 SGHVS and CDR2 FQNEAQ. The CDR3 has 15 residues. The CDR3 coding sequence is TGTGCCAGCAGCTTAGATCGGGGCAGCACAGATACGCAGTATTTT. Translated, it gives CASSLDRGSTDTQYF.

This sequence joins TRBV6-1 and TRBJ2-3, with 13 bases matching TRBD2. This CDR3 has 18 residues. The junction had 7 bases not matched to a gene; V was cut back by 2 bases and J by 2 bases. The germline V gene encodes CDR1 MNHNS and CDR2 SASEGT. This CDR3 is CASSERTSGRSNTDTQYF. CDR3 bases: TGTGCCAGCAGTGAACGGACTAGCGGGAGATCAAACACAGATACGCAGTATTTT.

This clonotype was observed many times. The chain joins TRBV4-1 to TRBJ2-7; 8 bases fit TRBD1. The CDR3 spans 16 residues. V dropped 1 base and J dropped 2; count of bases not matched to a gene: 7. Germline V gene sequence: CDR1 MGHRA, CDR2 YSYEKL. The CDR3 loop is CASSQVPGTGTYEQYF. CDR3 in DNA: TGCGCCAGCAGCCAAGTCCCGGGGACAGGCACCTACGAGCAGTACTTC.

In its sample, this clonotype was seen many times. CDR3 amino acids: CASSHPTGQGYPGANVLTF. DNA for the CDR3: TGCGCCAGCAGCCACCCTACGGGACAGGGTTATCCTGGGGCCAACGTCCTGACTTTC. V and J are TRBV4-1 and TRBJ2-6; TRBD1 aligns across 9 bases. Germline V gene sequence: CDR1 MGHRA, CDR2 YSYEKL. J was trimmed by 2 bases and V by 3 bases; bases with no gene match: 11. CDR3 length: 19 amino acids.

J is TRBJ2-4 and V is TRBV28; perhaps TRBD2 as D (6 bases). V shed 5 bases and J shed 3 bases, with 14 bases lying between them. The CDR3 is made up of 15 amino acids. Germline CDR1 and CDR2: MDHEN and SYDVKM. CDR3 coding DNA: TGTGCCAGCAGTCACCTTAGCGGAGGCAAAAACATTCAGTACTTC. This sequence encodes CASSHLSGGKNIQYF.

This clonotype was picked up many times. The chain links TRBV14 to TRBJ2-7; D might be TRBD1 (6 bases). V shed 4 bases and J shed 7 bases, with 20 bases lying between them. Looked up from germline, CDR1 is SGHDN and CDR2 is FVKESK. This CDR3 region has 15 residues. The DNA of the CDR3 is TGTGCCAGCAGCCTAACAGGGTCACCCAGGGGAGAGCAGTACTTC. Its translation is CASSLTGSPRGEQYF.

The chain recombines TRBV24-1 with TRBJ2-3; D possibly corresponds to TRBD2 (6 bases). Trimming removed 3 bases from V and 2 bases from J, with 17 bases in between. The CDR3 has 17 residues. Germline values: CDR1 KGHDR, CDR2 SFDVKD. The CDR3 reads CATSDPFRDSPTDTQYF. The CDR3 bases are TGTGCCACCAGTGATCCTTTTCGGGACTCCCCCACAGATACGCAGTATTTT.

There are many counts of this clonotype. The chain couples TRBV29-1 to TRBJ2-5; D perhaps matches TRBD1 (6 bases). CDR1 and CDR2 (germline): SQVTM, ANQGSEA. V was trimmed by 3 bases and J by 3 bases, leaving 11 bases between them. This CDR3 has 13 amino acids. The CDR3 sequence: CSVDGQLKETQYF. The CDR3, as DNA: TGCAGCGTTGATGGACAGCTTAAAGAGACCCAGTACTTC.

V and J are TRBV4-1 and TRBJ2-1; possible D gene TRBD2, 5 bases. The CDR3 is 16 residues long. Germline loops: CDR1 MGHRA, CDR2 YSYEKL. Trimming removed 3 bases at V and 0 bases at J, with 12 bases between. The chain's CDR3 is CASSQALGSSYNEQFF. CDR3 DNA: TGCGCCAGCAGCCAGGCCCTAGGGAGCTCCTACAATGAGCAGTTCTTC.

Turning to this clonotype: This sequence may be a read error, since a much larger clone differs from it by one base. Since the CDR3 does not end with the conserved phenylalanine or tryptophan, this likely comes from a read error. This chain uses TRBV5-1 with TRBJ2-3, with TRBD2 identical over 10 bases. CDR1 and CDR2 (germline): SGHRS, YFSETQ. Unmatched junction bases numbered 9, after V lost 4 bases and J lost 1 base. CDR3 length: 17 amino acids. In DNA form, the CDR3 reads TGCGCCAGCAGCCGACAAGGGACTAGCGCCCGCACAGATACGCAGTATTGT. Translation: CASSRQGTSARTDTQYC.

This chain uses TRBV7-9 with TRBJ2-1, with a possible D match to TRBD2 (5 bases). V was pared by 2 bases and J by 12 bases, with 8 bases between. Germline V gene data show CDR1 as SEHNR and CDR2 as FQNEAQ (reference sequence). The CDR3 has 11 amino acids. CDR3 coding DNA: TGTGCCAGCAGCTTAAAACTAGGGCAGTTCTTC. Protein sequence: CASSLKLGQFF.

The chain is built from TRBV7-9 and TRBJ2-2, with 14 bases that match TRBD2. The V and J ends lost 5 bases and 6 bases, in that order; junction bases with no gene match: 5. CDR3 length: 16 amino acids. Germline-derived CDR1 and CDR2 are SEHNR and FQNEAQ (reference sequence). This CDR3 is CASSPRLAGGPGELFF. CDR3 sequence (DNA): TGTGCCAGCAGCCCCCGACTAGCGGGAGGGCCCGGGGAGCTGTTTTTT.

This chain links TRBV14 with TRBJ2-7; 7 bases line up with TRBD1. V was pared by 0 bases and J by 4 bases, with 3 bases of the junction left unmatched. The CDR3 has 14 residues. The germline CDR1 and CDR2 sequences are SGHDN and FVKESK. Written as DNA, the CDR3 is TGTGCCAGCAGCCAAGAGGGACAGCTGTACGAGCAGTACTTC. Its protein is CASSQEGQLYEQYF. Drawing the rest from reference TRBV14 and TRBJ2-7, the complete variable domain is EAGVTQFPSHSVIEKGQTVTLRCDPISGHDNLYWYRRVMGKEIKFLLHFVKESKQDESGMPNNRFLAERTGGTYSTLKVQPAELEDSGVYFCASSQEGQLYEQYFGPGTRLTVT.

This chain connects TRBV30 to TRBJ2-3; D is perhaps TRBD2 (5 bases). Trimming cost V 5 bases and J 5 bases, with 8 bases left between them. The CDR3 loop spans 11 amino acids. Per germline, CDR1 GTSNPN and CDR2 SVGIG (reference sequence). The CDR3 bases are TGTGCCTGGTCCCGGGGAGATACGCAGTATTTT. Its protein is CAWSRGDTQYF.

This clonotype was seen many times. This chain joins TRBV2 and TRBJ2-3; D not resolved. Trimming removed 2 bases from V and 5 bases from J, with 11 bases in between. The germline CDR1 and CDR2 sequences are SNHLY and FYNNEI. There are 14 residues in the CDR3. The CDR3: CASSELARRDTQYF. The CDR3 DNA follows: TGTGCCAGCAGTGAATTGGCTAGACGAGATACGCAGTATTTT. The full variable domain, its missing parts supplied by reference TRBV2 and TRBJ2-3, is EPEVTQTPSHQVTQMGQEVILRCVPISNHLYFYWYRQILGQKVEFLVSFYNNEISEKSEIFDDQFSVERPDGSNFTLKIRSTKLEDSAMYFCASSELARRDTQYFGPGTRLTVL.

In its sample, this clonotype was seen a few times. The chain employs TRBV18 and TRBJ2-2; TRBD1 matches at 7 bases. CDR1 and CDR2 (germline): KGHSH, LQKENI. The CDR3 is 17 amino acids. Losses at the gene ends were 4 bases for V and 5 bases for J; bases not matched to a gene: 13. CDR3 loop: CASSLGVPPTGTGELFF. Written as DNA, the CDR3 is TGTGCCAGCTCACTTGGAGTGCCCCCGACAGGGACCGGGGAGCTGTTTTTT.

V usage is TRBV3-1 and J usage is TRBJ2-7; 12 nucleotides align to TRBD2. Trimming took 4 bases from V and 6 from J; bases not matched to a gene: 13. The CDR3 covers 17 residues. Germline V gene lookup returns CDR1 LGHDT and CDR2 YNNKEL (reference sequence). The CDR3 coding sequence is TGTGCCAGCAGCCCGGGGACTAGCGGGTGGTCTGCGGGCGAGCAGTACTTC. Translation: CASSPGTSGWSAGEQYF.

This clonotype appeared a few times. This sequence joins TRBV5-1 and TRBJ2-2; TRBD2 might be the D (5 bases). CDR1 is SGHRS and CDR2 is YFSETQ in the germline V gene. The V end was cut by 3 bases, the J end by 5 bases, with 8 bases between. CDR3 length equals 13 residues. The CDR3 protein is CASSSGRTGELFF. The CDR3 region has the DNA TGCGCCAGCAGCTCGGGGAGAACCGGGGAGCTGTTTTTT.

The chain uses TRBV25-1 and TRBJ2-1; possible D gene TRBD2, 5 bases. Germline V lookup: CDR1 MGHDK, CDR2 SYGVNS. There are 15 residues in the CDR3. Deletions cut 1 base from V and 2 bases from J, with 9 bases between. The CDR3 nucleotides are TGTGCCAGCAGTGAATCCGGGATCACCTACAATGAGCAGTTCTTC. Its translation is CASSESGITYNEQFF.

The CDR3 here is CASSLRQGPYEQYF. As DNA, the CDR3 is TGTGCCAGCAGCCTGCGACAGGGGCCCTACGAGCAGTACTTC. The V and J genes are TRBV7-9 and TRBJ2-7; 8 bases match TRBD1. Germline CDR1 SEHNR, CDR2 FQNEAQ (reference sequence). The CDR3 runs 14 residues. V lost 5 bases to trimming and J lost 2 bases; unmatched junction nucleotides: 5.

The chain uses TRBV4-2 and TRBJ2-1, with D possibly matching TRBD1 (6 bases). The CDR3 covers 13 residues. The V and J ends lost 3 bases and 8 bases respectively, with 11 bases between them. CDR1 is LGHNA, CDR2 YNFKEQ, per germline. CDR3 sequence (DNA): TGTGCCAGCAGCCACTTACAGGGTTATGAGCAGTTCTTC. Protein sequence: CASSHLQGYEQFF.

This clonotype ranks as medium-sized. The chain carries TRBV5-8 and TRBJ2-7, with D unclear. Per the germline V gene, CDR1 is SGHTS and CDR2 is YDEGEE. Trimming left V 0 bases short and J 3 bases short, with 7 bases between. The CDR3 sequence is 13 residues long. The CDR3 reads CASSLGPFYEQYF. The CDR3 DNA reads as TGTGCCAGCAGCTTGGGACCGTTCTACGAGCAGTACTTC.

This clonotype was observed at least ten times. The chain links TRBV27 to TRBJ2-2, with 14 bases matching TRBD2. Trimming cost V 5 bases and J 9 bases; bases outside gene matches: 14. This CDR3 has 18 amino acids. The V gene's germline CDR1 is MNHEY and CDR2 SMNVEV (reference sequence). The CDR3 reads CASSLALTSGRDAWELFF. The DNA for the CDR3 is TGTGCCAGCAGTCTCGCTCTGACTAGCGGGAGGGATGCGTGGGAGCTGTTTTTT.

This clonotype has a count of ten or more. The chain links TRBV7-8 to TRBJ2-7, with TRBD1 identical over 7 bases. The germline V gene encodes CDR1 SGHVS and CDR2 FQNEAQ. Trimming removed 5 bases from V and 3 bases from J; junction bases left unmatched: 7. The CDR3 has 14 residues. The CDR3 protein is CASSPRDRYYEQYF. CDR3 DNA sequence: TGTGCCAGCAGCCCAAGGGACAGATACTACGAGCAGTACTTC.

J is TRBJ2-3 and V is TRBV20-1; D is uncertain. The germline V and J ends were trimmed by 0 bases and 0 bases, with 10 bases remaining between them. This CDR3 has 15 amino acids. Per the germline V gene, CDR1 is DFQATT and CDR2 is SNEGSKA (reference sequence). CDR3 bases: TGCAGTGCTAGAGATCCCGGGCCTAGCACAGATACGCAGTATTTT. It yields the protein CSARDPGPSTDTQYF.

A remark on this clonotype: This may stem from a read error, because a much larger clone lies one nucleotide away. The chain combines TRBV6-2 or TRBV6-3 with TRBJ2-1, with TRBD2 matching over 9 bases. J was trimmed by 15 bases and V by 6 bases; bases with no gene match: 18. Germline CDR1 reads MNHEY; CDR2 reads SVGEGT. This CDR3 is built from 15 residues. CDR3 in amino acids: CASRRPTSGTVGLFF. The CDR3 DNA reads TGTGCCAGCAGACGACCGACTAGCGGCACCGTGGGGTTGTTCTTC.

In this sample, this clonotype turned up a few times. The chain links TRBV5-8 to TRBJ2-5, with a tentative D call TRBD1 (6 bases). The CDR3 has 14 residues. Per the germline V gene, CDR1 is SGHTS and CDR2 is YDEGEE. V dropped 4 bases and J dropped 4 bases, with 14 bases sitting between them. CDR3 DNA: TGTGCCAGCAGCAAAACTCCAGGGGTAGAGACCCAGTACTTC. It translates to CASSKTPGVETQYF.

Regarding this clonotype: This may arise from a read error, as a much more abundant clone is one base away. The chain joins TRBV24-1 to TRBJ2-3, with 9 nucleotides matching TRBD2. This CDR3 region has 15 residues. The V gene end was trimmed by 5 bases and the J gene end by 7 bases; junction bases not matched to a gene: 9. Looked up from germline, CDR1 is KGHDR and CDR2 is SFDVKD. The CDR3 region has the DNA TGTGCCACCAGTGTCGCGGGAGGGCCTACAAATACGCAGTATTTT. Protein product: CATSVAGGPTNTQYF.

The J gene is TRBJ2-5, the V gene TRBV5-1; D perhaps matches TRBD1 (6 bases). Germline V lookup: CDR1 SGHRS, CDR2 YFSETQ. This CDR3 has 14 residues. Trimming shortened V by 5 bases and J by 4 bases, and 15 bases separated the two germline ends. The CDR3 region is CASRASRGIETQYF. CDR3 in DNA: TGCGCCAGCAGAGCCTCCAGGGGAATAGAGACCCAGTACTTC.

This chain connects TRBV7-2 to TRBJ2-1; TRBD1 matches at 8 bases. The CDR3 covers 15 residues. In germline, CDR1 is SGHTA, CDR2 FQGNSA. Trimming at V came to 5 bases and at J to 11 bases, leaving 14 bases not matched to a gene. The DNA for the CDR3 is TGTGCCAGCAGCCGCGACAGGGGAATTTGGAATAAGCAGTTCTTC. Protein product: CASSRDRGIWNKQFF.